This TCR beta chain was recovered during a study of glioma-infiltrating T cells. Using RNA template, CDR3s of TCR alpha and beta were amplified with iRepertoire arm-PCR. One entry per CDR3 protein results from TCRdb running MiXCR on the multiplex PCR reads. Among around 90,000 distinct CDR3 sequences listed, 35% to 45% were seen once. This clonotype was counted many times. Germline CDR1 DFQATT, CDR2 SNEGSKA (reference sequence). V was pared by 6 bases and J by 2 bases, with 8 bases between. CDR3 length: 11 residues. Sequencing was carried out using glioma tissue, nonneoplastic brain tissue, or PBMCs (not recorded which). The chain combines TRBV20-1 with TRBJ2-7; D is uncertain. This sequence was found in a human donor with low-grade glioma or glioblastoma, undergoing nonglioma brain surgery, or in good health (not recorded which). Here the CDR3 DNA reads TGCAGTGCCGCGGACCCCTACGAGCAGTACTTC. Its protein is CSAADPYEQYF.